This is a list of T cell receptor beta chains from one sample in a study of T cell repertoires in cytomegalovirus infection. TCRdb passed the reads through MiXCR, listing each CDR3 protein once. The sample lists about 400,000 distinct CDR3 sequences, 18% seen once, with 8.7% in the top ten. Material for sequencing was PBMCs. The receptor source for this set is a human donor in good health (CMV status not recorded). Some clones in this sample may be carry-over from other donors' samples. Each CDR3 is given with its conserved first and last residue.

V gene	J gene	CDR3 protein
TRBV20-1	TRBJ1-5	CSARAGDPPQHF
TRBV14	TRBJ2-2	CASSQAWAGELFF
TRBV19	TRBJ1-5	CASSIIGFNQPQHF
TRBV11-2	TRBJ2-7	CASSLNSDYEQYF
TRBV7-8	TRBJ2-7	CASSTGSVNEQYF
TRBV3-1	TRBJ1-1	CASSKRGGQGTEAFF
TRBV5-5	TRBJ1-6	CASSLVRGGSPLHF
TRBV20-1	TRBJ2-5	CSVTQGAGETQYF
TRBV10-3	TRBJ1-2	CAIRAGTGSEGYTF
TRBV11-3	TRBJ2-7	CASSLSFGAAYEQYF
TRBV7-2	TRBJ2-5	CASSSALPGGETQYF
TRBV7-9	TRBJ2-7	CASSPGQGFDEQYF